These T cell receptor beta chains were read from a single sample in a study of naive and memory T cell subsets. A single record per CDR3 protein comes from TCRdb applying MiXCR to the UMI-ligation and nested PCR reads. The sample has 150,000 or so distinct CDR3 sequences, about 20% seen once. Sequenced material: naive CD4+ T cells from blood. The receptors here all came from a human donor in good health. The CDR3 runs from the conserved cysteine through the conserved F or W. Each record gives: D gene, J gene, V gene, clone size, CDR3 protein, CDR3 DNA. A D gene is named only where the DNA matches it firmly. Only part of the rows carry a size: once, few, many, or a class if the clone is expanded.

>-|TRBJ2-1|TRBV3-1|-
CASSLSVKYNEQFF
TGTGCCAGCAGCCTATCGGTAAAGTACAATGAGCAGTTCTTC
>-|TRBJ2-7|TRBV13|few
CASSLFAGEVSYEQYF
TGTGCCAGCAGCTTATTCGCAGGGGAAGTAAGCTACGAGCAGTACTTC
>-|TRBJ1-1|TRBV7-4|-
CASSLLVGVNTEAFF
TGTGCCAGCAGCCTTCTAGTGGGGGTGAACACTGAAGCTTTCTTT
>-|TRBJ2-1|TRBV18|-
CASSPRAGLKLYNEQFF
TGTGCCAGCTCACCGCGCGCTGGGCTGAAACTTTACAATGAGCAGTTCTTC
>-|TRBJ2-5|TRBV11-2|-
CASSLALETQYF
TGTGCCAGCAGCTTAGCATTGGAGACCCAGTACTTC
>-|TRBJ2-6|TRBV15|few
CATSGVLAGANVLTF
TGTGCCACCAGCGGTGTCTTGGCTGGGGCCAACGTCCTGACTTTC
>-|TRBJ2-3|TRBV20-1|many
CSALAISTDTQYF
TGCAGTGCCCTGGCCATCAGCACAGATACGCAGTATTTT
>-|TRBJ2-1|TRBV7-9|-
CASSFFGGSHNEQFF
TGTGCCAGCAGCTTTTTCGGGGGTTCCCACAATGAGCAGTTCTTC
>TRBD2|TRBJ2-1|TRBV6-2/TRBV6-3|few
CASSYKAGGLGYYNEQFF
TGTGCCAGCAGTTACAAGGCGGGAGGCTTAGGATACTACAATGAGCAGTTCTTC
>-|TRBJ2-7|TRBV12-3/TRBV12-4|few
CASRSTGTPYEQYF
TGTGCCAGCAGGTCGACAGGTACCCCCTACGAGCAGTACTTC
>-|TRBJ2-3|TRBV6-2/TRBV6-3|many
CASSYPTDTQYF
TGTGCCAGCAGTTACCCCACAGATACGCAGTATTTT
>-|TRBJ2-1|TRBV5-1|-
CASSLAMVQSNEQFF
TGCGCCAGCAGCTTGGCCATGGTCCAATCCAATGAGCAGTTCTTC
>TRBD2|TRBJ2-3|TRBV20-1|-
CSAPIAGDTQYF
TGCAGTGCTCCTATAGCGGGAGATACGCAGTATTTT
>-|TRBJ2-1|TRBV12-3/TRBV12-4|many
CASSFSSAEYNEQFF
TGTGCCAGCAGTTTTTCTAGCGCGGAGTACAATGAGCAGTTCTTC
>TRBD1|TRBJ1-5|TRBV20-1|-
CSARGHRGQNNSNQPQHF
TGCAGTGCTAGAGGGCACAGGGGGCAAAATAATAGCAATCAGCCCCAGCATTTT
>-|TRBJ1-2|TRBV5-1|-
CASSLIVSRGYTF
TGCGCCAGCAGCTTGATCGTCAGTAGAGGCTACACCTTC
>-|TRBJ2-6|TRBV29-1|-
CSASGSSGANVLTF
TGCAGCGCGTCGGGGAGCTCTGGGGCCAACGTCCTGACTTTC